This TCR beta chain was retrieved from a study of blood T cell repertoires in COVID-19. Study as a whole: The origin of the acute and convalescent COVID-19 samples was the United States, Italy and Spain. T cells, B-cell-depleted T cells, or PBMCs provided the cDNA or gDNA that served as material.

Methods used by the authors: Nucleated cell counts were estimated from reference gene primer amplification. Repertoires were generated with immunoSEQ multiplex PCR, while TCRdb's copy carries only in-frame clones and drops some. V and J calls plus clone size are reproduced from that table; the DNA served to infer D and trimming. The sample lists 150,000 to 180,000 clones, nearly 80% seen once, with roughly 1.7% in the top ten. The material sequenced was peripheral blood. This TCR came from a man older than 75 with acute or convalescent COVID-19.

The DNA for the CDR3 is TGTGCCAGTAGTAGGACTAGCGGGGTCAATGAGCAGTTCTTC. This translates into CASSRTSGVNEQFF. The chain joins TRBV19 to TRBJ2-1; TRBD2 agrees at 12 bases. CDR3 length: 14 amino acids. The germline gives CDR1 LNHDA, CDR2 SQIVND (reference sequence). V shed 4 bases, J shed 6 bases, and the junction held 1 base outside the gene matches. The entire variable domain, with the rest obtained from reference TRBV19 and TRBJ2-1, is as follows: DGGITQSPKYLFRKEGQNVTLSCEQNLNHDAMYWYRQDPGQGLRLIYYSQIVNDFQKGDIAEGYSVSREKKESFPLTVTSAQKNPTAFYLCASSRTSGVNEQFFGPGTRLTVL.